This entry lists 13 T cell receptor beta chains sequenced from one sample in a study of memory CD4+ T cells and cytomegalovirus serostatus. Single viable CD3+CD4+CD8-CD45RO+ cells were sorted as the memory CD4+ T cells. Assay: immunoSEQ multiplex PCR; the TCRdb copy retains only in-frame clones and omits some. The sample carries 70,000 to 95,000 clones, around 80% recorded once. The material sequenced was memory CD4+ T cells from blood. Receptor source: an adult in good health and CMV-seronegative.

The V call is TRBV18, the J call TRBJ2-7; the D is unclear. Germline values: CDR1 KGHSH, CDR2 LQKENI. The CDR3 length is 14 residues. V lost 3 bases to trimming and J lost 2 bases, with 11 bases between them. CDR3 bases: TGTGCCAGCTCACCCCAAGAACCGGCCTACGAGCAGTACTTC. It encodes CASSPQEPAYEQYF.

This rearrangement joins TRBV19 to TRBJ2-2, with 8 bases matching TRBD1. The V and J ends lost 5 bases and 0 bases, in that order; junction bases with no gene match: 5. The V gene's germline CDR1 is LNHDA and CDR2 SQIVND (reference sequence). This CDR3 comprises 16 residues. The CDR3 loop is CASSRQGASNTGELFF. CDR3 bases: TGTGCCAGTAGTCGTCAGGGGGCCTCGAACACCGGGGAGCTGTTTTTT.

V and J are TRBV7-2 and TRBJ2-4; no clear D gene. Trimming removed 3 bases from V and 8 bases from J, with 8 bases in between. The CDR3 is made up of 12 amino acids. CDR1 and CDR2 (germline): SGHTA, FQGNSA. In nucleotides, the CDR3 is TGTGCCAGCAGCTTCATGGCGGACATTCAGTACTTC. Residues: CASSFMADIQYF.

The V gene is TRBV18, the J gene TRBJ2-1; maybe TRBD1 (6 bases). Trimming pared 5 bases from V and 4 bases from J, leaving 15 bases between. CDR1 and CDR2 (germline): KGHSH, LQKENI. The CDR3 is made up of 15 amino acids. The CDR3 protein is CASSIHRDTYNEQFF. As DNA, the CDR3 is TGTGCCAGCTCAATCCATCGGGACACATACAATGAGCAGTTCTTC. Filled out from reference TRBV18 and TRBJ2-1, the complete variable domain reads NAGVMQNPRHLVRRRGQEARLRCSPMKGHSHVYWYRQLPEEGLKFMVYLQKENIIDESGMPKERFSAEFPKEGPSILRIQQVVRGDSAAYFCASSIHRDTYNEQFFGPGTRLTVL.

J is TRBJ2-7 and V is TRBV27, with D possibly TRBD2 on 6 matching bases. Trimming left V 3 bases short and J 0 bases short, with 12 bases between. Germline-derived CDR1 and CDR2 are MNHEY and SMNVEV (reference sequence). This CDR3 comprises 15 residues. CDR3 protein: CASSLLGGVSYEQYF. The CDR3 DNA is TGTGCCAGCAGTTTGTTAGGCGGGGTCTCCTACGAGCAGTACTTC.

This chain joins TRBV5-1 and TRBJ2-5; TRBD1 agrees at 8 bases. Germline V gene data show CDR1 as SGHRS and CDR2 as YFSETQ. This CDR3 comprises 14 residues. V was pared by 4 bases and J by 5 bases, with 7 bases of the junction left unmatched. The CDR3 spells CASSQDRVGETQYF. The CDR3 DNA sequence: TGCGCCAGCAGCCAGGACAGGGTCGGGGAGACCCAGTACTTC.

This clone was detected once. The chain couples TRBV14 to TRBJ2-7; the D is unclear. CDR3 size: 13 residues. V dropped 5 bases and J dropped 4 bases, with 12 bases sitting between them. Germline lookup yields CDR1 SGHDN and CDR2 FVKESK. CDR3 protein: CASSSNTLYEQYF. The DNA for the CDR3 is TGTGCCAGCAGCTCTAACACACTTTACGAGCAGTACTTC.

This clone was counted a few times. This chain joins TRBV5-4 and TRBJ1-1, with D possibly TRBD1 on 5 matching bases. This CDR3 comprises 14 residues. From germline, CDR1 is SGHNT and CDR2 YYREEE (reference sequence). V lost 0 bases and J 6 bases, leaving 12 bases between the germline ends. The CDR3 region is CASSLGSRDPEAFF. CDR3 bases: TGTGCCAGCAGCTTGGGATCCAGGGATCCTGAAGCTTTCTTT.

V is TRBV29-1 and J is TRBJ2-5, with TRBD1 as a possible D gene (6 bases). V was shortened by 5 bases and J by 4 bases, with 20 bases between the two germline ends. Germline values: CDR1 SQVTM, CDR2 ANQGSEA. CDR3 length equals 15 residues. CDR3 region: CSVLGTSYRGETQYF. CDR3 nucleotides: TGCAGCGTTCTTGGGACAAGCTATAGGGGAGAGACCCAGTACTTC.

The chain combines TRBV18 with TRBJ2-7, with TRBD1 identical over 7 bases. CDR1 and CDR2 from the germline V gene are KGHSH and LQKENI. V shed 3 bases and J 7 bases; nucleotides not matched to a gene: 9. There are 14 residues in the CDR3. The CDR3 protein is CASSPQGVGREQYF. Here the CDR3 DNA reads TGTGCCAGCTCACCGCAGGGGGTAGGTAGAGAGCAGTACTTC.

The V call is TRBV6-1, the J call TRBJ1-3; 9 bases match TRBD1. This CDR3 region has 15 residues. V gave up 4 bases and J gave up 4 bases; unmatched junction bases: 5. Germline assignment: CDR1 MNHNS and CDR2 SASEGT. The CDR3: CASSGDRVGGNTIYF. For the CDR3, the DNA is TGTGCCAGCAGTGGGGACAGGGTAGGAGGAAACACCATATATTTT.

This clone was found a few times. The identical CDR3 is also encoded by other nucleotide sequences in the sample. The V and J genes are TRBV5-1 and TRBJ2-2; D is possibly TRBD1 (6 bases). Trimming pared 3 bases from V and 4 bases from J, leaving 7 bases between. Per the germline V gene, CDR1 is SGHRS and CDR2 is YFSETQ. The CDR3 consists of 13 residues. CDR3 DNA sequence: TGCGCCAGCAGCTCACAGGGCACCGGGGAGCTGTTTTTT. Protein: CASSSQGTGELFF.

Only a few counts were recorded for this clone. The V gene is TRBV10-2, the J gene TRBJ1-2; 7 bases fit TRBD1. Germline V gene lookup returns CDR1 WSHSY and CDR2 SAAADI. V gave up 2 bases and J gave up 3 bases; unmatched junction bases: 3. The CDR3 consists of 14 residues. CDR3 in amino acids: CASSEDRDYYGYTF. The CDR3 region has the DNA TGCGCCAGCAGTGAGGACAGGGACTACTATGGCTACACCTTC.